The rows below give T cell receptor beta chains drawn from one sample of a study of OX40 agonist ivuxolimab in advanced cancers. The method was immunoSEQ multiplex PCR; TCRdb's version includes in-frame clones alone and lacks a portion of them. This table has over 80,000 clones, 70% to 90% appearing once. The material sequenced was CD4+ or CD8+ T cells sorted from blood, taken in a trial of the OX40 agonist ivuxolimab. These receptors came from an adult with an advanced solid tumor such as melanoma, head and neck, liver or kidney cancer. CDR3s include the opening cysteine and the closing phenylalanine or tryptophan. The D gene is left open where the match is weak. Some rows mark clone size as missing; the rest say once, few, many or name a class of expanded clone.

TGTGCCAGCAGTTACGAGACAGGGGGAAGGACACCCCTCCACTTT,CASSYETGGRTPLHF,TRBV6-5,TRBD1,-,TRBJ1-6
TGTGCCAGTAGCCCAACTAGCGGGAGATTCGGAGGCAATGAGCAGTTCTTC,CASSPTSGRFGGNEQFF,TRBV19,TRBD2,-,TRBJ2-1
TGCGCCAGCAGCCAACGGGTCATCACTGAAGCTTTCTTT,CASSQRVITEAFF,TRBV4-1,-,few,TRBJ1-1
TGCAGCGTTGAAGACCCCCAGGTTGGCTACACCTTC,CSVEDPQVGYTF,TRBV29-1,-,once,TRBJ1-2
TGTGCCAGCAGCTTGGTTGTTGGTTTAGGCTACACCTTC,CASSLVVGLGYTF,TRBV5-8,-,-,TRBJ1-2
TGCGCCAGCAGCTTGGTTGGAGTCCAAGGTGAAGCTTTCTTT,CASSLVGVQGEAFF,TRBV5-1,-,-,TRBJ1-1
TGTGCCAGCAGCTTAAACGCCAATCAGCCCCAGCATTTT,CASSLNANQPQHF,TRBV7-3,-,-,TRBJ1-5
TGTGCCAGCAGCCAAGATCCACAACTCAATGAGCAGTTCTTC,CASSQDPQLNEQFF,TRBV4-2,-,once,TRBJ2-1
TGTGCCAGCAGTTACGAGGGGCGCAGGTCTGAAGCTTTCTTT,CASSYEGRRSEAFF,TRBV6-5,-,-,TRBJ1-1
TGTGCCAGCAGCCCTACACTAGCGGGGGCCACCGGGGAGCTGTTTTTT,CASSPTLAGATGELFF,TRBV7-8,TRBD2,-,TRBJ2-2
TGTGCCAGCAGCCTCTGGCGCGGGGCGCTGAGCACTGAAGCTTTCTTT,CASSLWRGALSTEAFF,TRBV6-6,-,once,TRBJ1-1
TGTGCCAGCAGACGACAGGGATTAAACACTGAAGCTTTCTTT,CASRRQGLNTEAFF,TRBV2,TRBD1,-,TRBJ1-1
TGTGCCAGCTCGCACGGTCTCGGGGGGAACTATGGCTACACCTTC,CASSHGLGGNYGYTF,TRBV18,-,-,TRBJ1-2
TGTGCCAGCCCCTCTGGAGTGAACACAGATACGCAGTATTTT,CASPSGVNTDTQYF,TRBV7-9,-,-,TRBJ2-3
TGTGCCAGCAGCAGCCTCGGGCCCCAGCATTTT,CASSSLGPQHF,TRBV5-4,-,few,TRBJ1-5
TGTGCCAGCAGTCACAACTACGAGCAGTACTTC,CASSHNYEQYF,TRBV27,-,-,TRBJ2-7
TGTGCCAGCAGTTTGAAGGGAGGGGCCTATGAGCAGTACTTC,CASSLKGGAYEQYF,TRBV27,TRBD2,-,TRBJ2-7
TGTGCCAGCAGCCTCGGCGGCGGGGGAGGATATAATTCACCCCTCCACTTT,CASSLGGGGGYNSPLHF,TRBV5-4,-,-,TRBJ1-6
TGTGCCAGCGGGGGGGGGCCTGGTGGCTACACCTTC,CASGGGPGGYTF,TRBV25-1,-,-,TRBJ1-2
TGTGCCAGCAGCGGGTCGTTCTACAATGAGCAGTTCTTC,CASSGSFYNEQFF,TRBV6-1,-,-,TRBJ2-1
TGTGCTAGCGGGGTGGGACTAGCGGGGGCCCTCTCGGATACGCAGTATTTT,CASGVGLAGALSDTQYF,TRBV9,TRBD2,-,TRBJ2-3
TGTGCCAGCAGCTTCCGCTCCGGGGCCACCTACGAGCAGTACTTC,CASSFRSGATYEQYF,TRBV11-1,-,-,TRBJ2-7
TGTGCCAGCAGCAAAAAGGGGGAGAGGGCCTCACATCAGCCCCAGCATTTT,CASSKKGERASHQPQHF,TRBV21-1,-,-,TRBJ1-5
TGCGCCAGCAGCTCCAAGACGGGGGGGAACTACAATGAGCAGTTCTTC,CASSSKTGGNYNEQFF,TRBV5-1,TRBD2,-,TRBJ2-1
TGTGCCAGCAACTACGATTACACAGATACGCAGTATTTT,CASNYDYTDTQYF,TRBV11-1,-,-,TRBJ2-3
TGTGCCAGTAAAGGCAGGGGGGGGAACACTGAAGCTTTCTTT,CASKGRGGNTEAFF,TRBV19,TRBD1,-,TRBJ1-1
TGTGCCAGCAGCGCCGGACAAGTCGGCTTCTACGAGCAGTACTTC,CASSAGQVGFYEQYF,TRBV7-8,-,once,TRBJ2-7
TGTGCCAGCTCACCGGGACAGGTGAACGGTCAGCCCCAGCATTTT,CASSPGQVNGQPQHF,TRBV18,TRBD1,-,TRBJ1-5
TGTGCCAGCAGGATACCTGACAGTTCAAGGAGCTATGGCTACACCTTC,CASRIPDSSRSYGYTF,TRBV6-6,-,-,TRBJ1-2
TGTGCCAGCAGCCGGGACGGTGGGGATACGCAGTATTTT,CASSRDGGDTQYF,TRBV7-6,-,-,TRBJ2-3
TGTGCTAGCAGCCAAACAGGGGAGGGTACGCAGTATTTT,CASSQTGEGTQYF,TRBV7-7,-,-,TRBJ2-3
TGTGCCAGCAGTTACGGGGGATCGGTCAACACTGAAGCTTTCTTT,CASSYGGSVNTEAFF,TRBV27,-,-,TRBJ1-1
TGTGCCAGCTCACCACCGTTAACCTACGAGCAGTACTTC,CASSPPLTYEQYF,TRBV18,-,-,TRBJ2-7
TGTGCCAGCAGCTTAAATAGGCGACTTGAAGCTTTCTTT,CASSLNRRLEAFF,TRBV7-2,-,-,TRBJ1-1
TGTGCCAGCAGTTACGGCAGGCTGCAAGAGACCCAGTACTTC,CASSYGRLQETQYF,TRBV6-5,-,-,TRBJ2-5
TGTGCCTGGAGTGGGGACAGTGGAGAGACCCAGTACTTC,CAWSGDSGETQYF,TRBV30,TRBD1,-,TRBJ2-5
TGTGCCAGCAGCCCCCTTTACGATTCGGGTGCGTTCTTC,CASSPLYDSGAFF,TRBV7-2,-,-,TRBJ2-1
TGTGCCAGTAGAGAGAGAGGGGCCAACGTCCTGACTTTC,CASRERGANVLTF,TRBV19,-,-,TRBJ2-6
TGTGCTAGTGGTCGTCGACTACTCAACACTGAAGCTTTCTTT,CASGRRLLNTEAFF,TRBV12-5,-,-,TRBJ1-1
TGTGCCAGTAGACCAGGGGGCGCGGGGAATCAGCCCCAGCATTTT,CASRPGGAGNQPQHF,TRBV19,TRBD1,-,TRBJ1-5
TGTGCCGGCTCCAGACCTAACTATGGCTACACCTTC,CAGSRPNYGYTF,TRBV30,-,-,TRBJ1-2
TGCGCCAGCAGCCAAGGATGGGGCGGATCTAGCACAGATACGCAGTATTTT,CASSQGWGGSSTDTQYF,TRBV4-1,-,-,TRBJ2-3
TGTGCCAGCAGCTTAGTGACGAGAAATGAGCAGTTCTTC,CASSLVTRNEQFF,TRBV7-2,-,once,TRBJ2-1
TGCAGCGTGTCGAATCGGAGGGCTAACTATGGCTACACCTTC,CSVSNRRANYGYTF,TRBV29-1,-,-,TRBJ1-2